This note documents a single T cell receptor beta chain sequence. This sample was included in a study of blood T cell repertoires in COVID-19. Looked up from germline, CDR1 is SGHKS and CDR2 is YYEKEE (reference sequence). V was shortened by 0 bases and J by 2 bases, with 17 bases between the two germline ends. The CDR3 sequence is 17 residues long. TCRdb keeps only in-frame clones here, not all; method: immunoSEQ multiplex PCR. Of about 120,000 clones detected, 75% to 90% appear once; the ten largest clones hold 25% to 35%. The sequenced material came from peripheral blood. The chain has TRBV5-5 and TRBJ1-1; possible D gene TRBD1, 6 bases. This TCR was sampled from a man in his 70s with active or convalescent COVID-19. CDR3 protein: CASSLVVQGLGNTEAFF. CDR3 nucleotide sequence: TGTGCCAGCAGCTTGGTAGTACAGGGTCTCGGTAACACTGAAGCTTTCTTT.